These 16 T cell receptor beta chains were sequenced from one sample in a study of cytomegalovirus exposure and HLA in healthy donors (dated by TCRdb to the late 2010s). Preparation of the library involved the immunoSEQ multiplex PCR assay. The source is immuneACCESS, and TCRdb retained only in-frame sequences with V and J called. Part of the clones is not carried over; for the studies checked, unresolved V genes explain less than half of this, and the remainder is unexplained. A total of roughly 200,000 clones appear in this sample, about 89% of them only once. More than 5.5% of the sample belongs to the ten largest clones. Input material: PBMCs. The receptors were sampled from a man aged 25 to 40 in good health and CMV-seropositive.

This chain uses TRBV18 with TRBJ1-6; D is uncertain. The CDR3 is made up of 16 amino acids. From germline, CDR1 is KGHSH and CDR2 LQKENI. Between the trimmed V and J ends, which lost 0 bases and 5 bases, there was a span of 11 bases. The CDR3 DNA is TGTGCCAGCTCACCACCGTTTCCTATAGATAATTCACCCCTCCACTTT. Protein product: CASSPPFPIDNSPLHF.

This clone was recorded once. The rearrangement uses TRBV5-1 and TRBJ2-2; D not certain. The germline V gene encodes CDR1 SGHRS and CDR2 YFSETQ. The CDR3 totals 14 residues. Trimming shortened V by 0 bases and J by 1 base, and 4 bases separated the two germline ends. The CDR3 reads CASSLEQNTGELFF. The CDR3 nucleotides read TGCGCCAGCAGCTTGGAACAGAACACCGGGGAGCTGTTTTTT.

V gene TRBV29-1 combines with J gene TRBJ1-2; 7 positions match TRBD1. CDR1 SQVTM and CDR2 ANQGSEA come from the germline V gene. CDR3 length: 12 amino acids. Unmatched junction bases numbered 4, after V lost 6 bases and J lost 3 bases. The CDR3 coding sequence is TGCAGCGTCCTCACAGGGGACTATGGCTACACCTTC. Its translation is CSVLTGDYGYTF.

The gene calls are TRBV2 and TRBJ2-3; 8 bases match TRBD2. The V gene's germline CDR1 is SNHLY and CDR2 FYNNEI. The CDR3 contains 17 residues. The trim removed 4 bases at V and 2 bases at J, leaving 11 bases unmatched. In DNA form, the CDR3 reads TGTGCCAGCAGTGGATTAATTAGCGGGGACTACACAGATACGCAGTATTTT. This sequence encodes CASSGLISGDYTDTQYF.

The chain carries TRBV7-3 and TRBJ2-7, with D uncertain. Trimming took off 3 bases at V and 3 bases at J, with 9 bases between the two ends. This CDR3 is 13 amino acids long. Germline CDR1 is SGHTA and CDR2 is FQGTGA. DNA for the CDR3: TGTGCCAGCAGCTTTGGTCGGAGCTACGAGCAGTACTTC. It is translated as CASSFGRSYEQYF. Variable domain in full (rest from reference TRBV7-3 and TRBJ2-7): GAGVSQTPSNKVTEKGKYVELRCDPISGHTALYWYRQSLGQGPEFLIYFQGTGAADDSGLPNDRFFAVRPEGSVSTLKIQRTERGDSAVYLCASSFGRSYEQYFGPGTRLTVT.

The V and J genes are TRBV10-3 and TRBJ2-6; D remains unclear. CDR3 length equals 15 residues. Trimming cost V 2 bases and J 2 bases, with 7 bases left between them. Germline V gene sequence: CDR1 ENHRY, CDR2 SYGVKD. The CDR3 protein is CAISELGTGANVLTF. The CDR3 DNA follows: TGTGCCATCAGTGAGCTGGGGACTGGGGCCAACGTCCTGACTTTC.

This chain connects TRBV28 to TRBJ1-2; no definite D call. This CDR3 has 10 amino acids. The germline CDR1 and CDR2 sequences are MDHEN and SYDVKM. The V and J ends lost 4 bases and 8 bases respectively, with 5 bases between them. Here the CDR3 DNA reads TGTGCCAGCAGTTCCTTAGGCTACACCTTC. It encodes CASSSLGYTF.

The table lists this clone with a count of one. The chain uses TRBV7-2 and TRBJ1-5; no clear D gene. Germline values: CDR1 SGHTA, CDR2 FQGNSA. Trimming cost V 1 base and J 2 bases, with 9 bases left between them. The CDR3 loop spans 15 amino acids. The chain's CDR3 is CASSLDGVGNQPQHF. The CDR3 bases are TGTGCCAGCAGCTTAGACGGGGTCGGCAATCAGCCCCAGCATTTT.

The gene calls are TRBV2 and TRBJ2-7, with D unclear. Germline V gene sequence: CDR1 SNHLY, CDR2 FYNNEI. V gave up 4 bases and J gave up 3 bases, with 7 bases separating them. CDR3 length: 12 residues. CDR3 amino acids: CASSVVDYEQYF. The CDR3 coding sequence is TGTGCCAGCAGTGTAGTGGACTACGAGCAGTACTTC.

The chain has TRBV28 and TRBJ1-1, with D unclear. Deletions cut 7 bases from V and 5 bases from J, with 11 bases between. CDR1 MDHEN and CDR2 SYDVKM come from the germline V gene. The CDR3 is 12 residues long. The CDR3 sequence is CASIAAGTEAFF. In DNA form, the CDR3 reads TGTGCCAGCATTGCAGCCGGGACTGAAGCTTTCTTT.

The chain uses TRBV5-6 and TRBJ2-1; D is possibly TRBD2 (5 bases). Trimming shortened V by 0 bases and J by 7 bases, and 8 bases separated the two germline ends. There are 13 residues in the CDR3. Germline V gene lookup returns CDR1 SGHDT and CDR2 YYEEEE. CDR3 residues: CASSLERRNEQFF. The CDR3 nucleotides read TGTGCCAGCAGCTTGGAGCGGCGGAATGAGCAGTTCTTC.

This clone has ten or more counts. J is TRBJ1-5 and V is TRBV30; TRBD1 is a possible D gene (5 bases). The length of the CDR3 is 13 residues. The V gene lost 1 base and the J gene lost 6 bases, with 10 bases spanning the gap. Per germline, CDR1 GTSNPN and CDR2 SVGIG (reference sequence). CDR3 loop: CAWSAAGGQPQHF. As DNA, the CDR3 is TGTGCCTGGAGTGCAGCTGGGGGTCAGCCCCAGCATTTT.

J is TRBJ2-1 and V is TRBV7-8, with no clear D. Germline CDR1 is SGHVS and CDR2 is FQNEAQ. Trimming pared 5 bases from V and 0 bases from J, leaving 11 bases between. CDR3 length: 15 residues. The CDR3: CASSPLMSSYNEQFF. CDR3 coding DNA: TGTGCCAGCAGCCCCCTCATGAGCTCCTACAATGAGCAGTTCTTC.

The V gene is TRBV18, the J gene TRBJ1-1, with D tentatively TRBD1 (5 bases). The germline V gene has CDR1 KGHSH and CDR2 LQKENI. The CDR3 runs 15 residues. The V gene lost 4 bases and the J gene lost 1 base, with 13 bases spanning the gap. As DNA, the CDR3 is TGTGCCAGCTCACAGTCGGGGGGGGAGAACACTGAAGCTTTCTTT. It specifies CASSQSGGENTEAFF. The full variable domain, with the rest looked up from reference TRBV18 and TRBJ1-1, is NAGVMQNPRHLVRRRGQEARLRCSPMKGHSHVYWYRQLPEEGLKFMVYLQKENIIDESGMPKERFSAEFPKEGPSILRIQQVVRGDSAAYFCASSQSGGENTEAFFGQGTRLTVV.

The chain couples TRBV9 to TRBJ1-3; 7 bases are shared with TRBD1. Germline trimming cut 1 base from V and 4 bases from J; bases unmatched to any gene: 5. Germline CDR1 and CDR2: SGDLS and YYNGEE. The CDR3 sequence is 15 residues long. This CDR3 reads CASSVMGTAGNTIYF. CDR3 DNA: TGTGCCAGCAGCGTAATGGGGACAGCCGGAAACACCATATATTTT.

The CDR3 bases are TGTGCCAGCAGCGCCCAAGGGGGTAGTTACACTGAAGCTTTCTTT. It yields the protein CASSAQGGSYTEAFF. The chain has TRBV9 and TRBJ1-1; TRBD1 might be the D (6 bases). Germline CDR1 and CDR2: SGDLS and YYNGEE. V was clipped by 3 bases and J by 3 bases, with 15 bases between them. This CDR3 is built from 15 residues. Complete variable domain (other parts from reference TRBV9 and TRBJ1-1): DSGVTQTPKHLITATGQRVTLRCSPRSGDLSVYWYQQSLDQGLQFLIQYYNGEERAKGNILERFSAQQFPDLHSELNLSSLELGDSALYFCASSAQGGSYTEAFFGQGTRLTVV.